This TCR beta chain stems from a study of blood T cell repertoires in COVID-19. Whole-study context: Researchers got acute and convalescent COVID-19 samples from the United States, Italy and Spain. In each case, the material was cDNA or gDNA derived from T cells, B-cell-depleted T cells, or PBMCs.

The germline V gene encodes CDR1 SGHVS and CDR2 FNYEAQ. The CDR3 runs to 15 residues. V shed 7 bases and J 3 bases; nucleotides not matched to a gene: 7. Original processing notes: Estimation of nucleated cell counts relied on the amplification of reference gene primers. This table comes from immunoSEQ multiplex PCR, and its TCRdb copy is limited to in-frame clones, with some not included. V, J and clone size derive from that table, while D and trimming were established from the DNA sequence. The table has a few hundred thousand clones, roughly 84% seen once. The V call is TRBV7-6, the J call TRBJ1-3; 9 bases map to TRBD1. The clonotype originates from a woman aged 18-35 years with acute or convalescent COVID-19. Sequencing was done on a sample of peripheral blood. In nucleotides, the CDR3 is TGTGCCAGCACCCGGACAGGGGAGTATGGAAACACCATATATTTT. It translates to CASTRTGEYGNTIYF.